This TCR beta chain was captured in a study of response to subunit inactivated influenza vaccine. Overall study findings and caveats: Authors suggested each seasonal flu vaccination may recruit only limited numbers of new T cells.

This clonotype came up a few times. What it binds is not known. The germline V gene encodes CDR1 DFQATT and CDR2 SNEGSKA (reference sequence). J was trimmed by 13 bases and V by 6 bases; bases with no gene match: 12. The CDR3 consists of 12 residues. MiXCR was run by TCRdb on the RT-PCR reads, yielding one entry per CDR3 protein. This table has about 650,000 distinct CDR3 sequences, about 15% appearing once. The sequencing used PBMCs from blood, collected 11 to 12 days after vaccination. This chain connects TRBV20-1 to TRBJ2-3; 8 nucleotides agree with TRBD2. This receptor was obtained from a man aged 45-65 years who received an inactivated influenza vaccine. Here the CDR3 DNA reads TGCAGTGCAAGACCCTCGGGGGGGCATAAGTATTTT. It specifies CSARPSGGHKYF.